Only one count was recorded for the clone carrying this TCR beta chain. Germline CDR1 and CDR2: MGHRA and YSYEKL. V was pared by 4 bases and J by 5 bases, with 14 bases of the junction left unmatched. CDR3 length equals 17 residues. These data come from a study of cytomegalovirus exposure and HLA in healthy donors. The donors were members of the validation cohort, which comprised about 130 subjects and was separate from the first cohort of 666 subjects. Clones were sequenced by immunoSEQ multiplex PCR, and TCRdb holds only the in-frame ones, with some missing. The sample includes fewer than 200,000 clones, 84% of them seen just once.

Input material: PBMCs. The sequence was obtained from a woman younger than 35 in good health and CMV-seropositive. The rearrangement uses TRBV4-1 and TRBJ1-3, with 7 bases fitting TRBD1. This CDR3 is CASSRQPGTALRNTIYF. In DNA, the CDR3 is TGCGCCAGCAGCCGGCAACCCGGGACAGCGCTGAGAAACACCATATATTTT.